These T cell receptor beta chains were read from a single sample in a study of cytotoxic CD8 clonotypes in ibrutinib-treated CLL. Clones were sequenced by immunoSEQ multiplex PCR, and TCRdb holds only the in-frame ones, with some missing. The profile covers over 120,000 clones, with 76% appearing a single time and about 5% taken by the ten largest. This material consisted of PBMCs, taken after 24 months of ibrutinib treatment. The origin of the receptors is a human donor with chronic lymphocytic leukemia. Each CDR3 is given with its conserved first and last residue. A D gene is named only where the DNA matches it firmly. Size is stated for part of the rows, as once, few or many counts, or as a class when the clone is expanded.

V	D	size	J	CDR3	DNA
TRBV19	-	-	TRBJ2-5	CASSPQGGTQETQYF	TGTGCCAGTAGTCCCCAGGGGGGAACACAAGAGACCCAGTACTTC
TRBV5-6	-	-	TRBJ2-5	CASSLGWRQETQYF	TGTGCCAGCAGCTTGGGGTGGCGCCAAGAGACCCAGTACTTC
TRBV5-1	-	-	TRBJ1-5	CASSLGVGVGPQHF	TGCGCCAGCAGCTTGGGGGTTGGGGTTGGGCCCCAGCATTTT
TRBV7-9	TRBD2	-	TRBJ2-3	CASSLGSGGSLDGTDTQYF	TGTGCCAGCAGCTTAGGTAGCGGGGGGTCCCTCGACGGCACAGATACGCAGTATTTT
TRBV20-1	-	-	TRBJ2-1	CSARGGYEQFF	TGCAGTGCTAGGGGGGGTTATGAGCAGTTCTTC
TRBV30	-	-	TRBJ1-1	CAWRRGNTEAFF	TGTGCCTGGCGCAGGGGGAACACTGAAGCTTTCTTT
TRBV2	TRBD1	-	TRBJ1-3	CASRGQEAGNTIYF	TGTGCCAGCAGGGGACAGGAAGCTGGAAACACCATATATTTT
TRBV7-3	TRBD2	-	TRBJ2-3	CASSKPPGGGAEDTQYF	TGTGCCAGCAGCAAACCCCCGGGCGGGGGGGCCGAAGATACGCAGTATTTT
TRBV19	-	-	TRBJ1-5	CASNLWAVSNQPQHF	TGTGCCAGTAACCTATGGGCGGTTAGCAATCAGCCCCAGCATTTT
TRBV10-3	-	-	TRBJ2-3	CAIRTTDTQYF	TGTGCCATCAGGACTACAGATACGCAGTATTTT
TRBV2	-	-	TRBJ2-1	CASSQQRSYNEQFF	TGTGCCAGCAGTCAACAGAGGTCCTACAATGAGCAGTTCTTC
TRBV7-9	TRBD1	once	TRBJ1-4	CANGGQGSNEKLFF	TGTGCCAATGGGGGACAGGGATCTAATGAAAAACTGTTTTTT
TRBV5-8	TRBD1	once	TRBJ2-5	CASSLTGGVGETQYF	TGTGCCAGCAGCCTAACAGGGGGAGTAGGAGAGACCCAGTACTTC
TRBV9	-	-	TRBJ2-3	CASSVDGHTDTQYF	TGTGCCAGCAGCGTCGACGGGCACACAGATACGCAGTATTTT
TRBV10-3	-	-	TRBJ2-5	CAIRRALQETQYF	TGTGCCATCAGGCGGGCCCTCCAAGAGACCCAGTACTTC
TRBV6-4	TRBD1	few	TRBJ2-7	CAQRTGPYEQYF	TGTGCCCAACGGACAGGGCCCTACGAGCAGTACTTC
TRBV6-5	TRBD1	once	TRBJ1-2	CASRRGTGGPFTF	TGTGCCAGCAGGCGCGGGACAGGGGGTCCCTTTACCTTC
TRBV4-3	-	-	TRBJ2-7	CASSQDPGHAGQYF	TGCGCCAGCAGCCAAGATCCGGGACACGCGGGGCAGTACTTC
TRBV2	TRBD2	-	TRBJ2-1	CASRGLAGEAYNEQFF	TGTGCCAGCAGGGGACTAGCGGGAGAGGCCTACAATGAGCAGTTCTTC
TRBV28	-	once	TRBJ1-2	CASSPPPGQRGGYTF	TGTGCCAGCAGTCCCCCCCCGGGGCAGCGTGGTGGCTACACCTTC
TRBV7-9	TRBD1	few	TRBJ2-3	CASSLGQGATQYF	TGTGCCAGCAGCTTAGGGCAGGGGGCTACGCAGTATTTT
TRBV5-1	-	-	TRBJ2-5	CASSPGPPQETQYF	TGCGCCAGCAGCCCAGGTCCACCCCAAGAGACCCAGTACTTC
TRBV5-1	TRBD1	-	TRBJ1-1	CASSLASPGGRDTEAFF	TGCGCCAGCAGCTTGGCATCGCCAGGGGGCCGTGACACTGAAGCTTTCTTT
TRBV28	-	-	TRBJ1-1	CASSSSSGRGEAFF	TGTGCCAGCAGTTCCTCCTCCGGGCGGGGTGAAGCTTTCTTT
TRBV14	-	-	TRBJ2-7	CASSQGSGKYF	TGTGCCAGCAGCCAAGGGTCAGGGAAGTACTTC